This T cell receptor beta chain emerged from a study of T cell responses to AZD1222 COVID-19 vaccine. Study observations and caveats: Baseline testing showed seropositivity in only a handful of AZD1222 recipients. Two doses of AZD1222 preceded a rise in Spike-specific TCR breadth and depth. Spike as a whole was targeted by vaccine-associated CD4 TCRs, dominant at 160-218 and 743-854. Donors, mostly white British, included more females; clonal diversity was possibly underestimated.

V was pared by 5 bases and J by 3 bases, with 8 bases between. Per germline, CDR1 SGHDN and CDR2 FVKESK. The CDR3 is 12 amino acids. This clone has just a few counts. The target antigen is unknown. Profiled with immunoSEQ multiplex PCR; TCRdb holds only in-frame clones, not every one. Of about 92,000 clones detected, 90% to 95% appear once; the ten largest clones hold about 7.5%. This receptor was obtained from an adult in good health. The V call is TRBV14, the J call TRBJ2-7; perhaps TRBD1 as D (6 bases). Specimen: peripheral blood, collected on day 0 of AZD1222 vaccination. The CDR3 loop is CASSGQYYEQYF. The CDR3 DNA follows: TGTGCCAGCAGCGGACAGTACTACGAGCAGTACTTC.